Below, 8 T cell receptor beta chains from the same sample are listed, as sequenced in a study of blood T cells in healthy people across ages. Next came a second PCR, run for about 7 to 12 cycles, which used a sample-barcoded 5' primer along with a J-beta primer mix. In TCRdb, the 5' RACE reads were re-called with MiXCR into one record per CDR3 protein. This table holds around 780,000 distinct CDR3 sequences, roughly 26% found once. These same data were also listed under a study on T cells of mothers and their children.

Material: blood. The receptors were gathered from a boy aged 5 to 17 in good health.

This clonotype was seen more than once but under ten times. CDR3 nucleotides: TGCGCCAGCAGCTGGACCGGGACACGGAGAGGCAATGAGCAGTTCTTC. This encodes CASSWTGTRRGNEQFF. The rearrangement joins TRBV5-1 to TRBJ2-5; a weak D match, TRBD1 (6 bases). Matching the DNA end better, TRBJ2-1 makes the J call doubtful. The CDR3 is 16 residues long. The germline V gene encodes CDR1 SGHRS and CDR2 YFSETQ.

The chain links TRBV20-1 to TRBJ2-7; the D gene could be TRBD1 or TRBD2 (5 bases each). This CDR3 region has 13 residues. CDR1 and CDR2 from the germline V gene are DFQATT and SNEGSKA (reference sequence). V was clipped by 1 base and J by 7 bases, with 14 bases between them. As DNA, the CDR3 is TGCAGTGCTAGAGGGCCCGGGGCCGGGGAGCAGTACTTC. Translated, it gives CSARGPGAGEQYF.

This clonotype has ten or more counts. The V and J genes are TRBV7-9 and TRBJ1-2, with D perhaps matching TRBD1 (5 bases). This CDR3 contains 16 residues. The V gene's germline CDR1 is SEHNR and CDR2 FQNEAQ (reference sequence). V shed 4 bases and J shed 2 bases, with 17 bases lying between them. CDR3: CASSSTGWGTNYGYTF. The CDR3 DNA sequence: TGTGCCAGCAGCTCCACCGGTTGGGGGACCAACTATGGCTACACCTTC.

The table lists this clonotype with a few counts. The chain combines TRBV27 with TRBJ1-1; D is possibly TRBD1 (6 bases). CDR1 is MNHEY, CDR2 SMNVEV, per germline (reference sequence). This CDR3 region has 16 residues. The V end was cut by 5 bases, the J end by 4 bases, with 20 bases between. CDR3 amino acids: CASSPNRDAVATEAFF. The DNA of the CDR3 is TGTGCCAGCAGTCCCAACAGGGATGCCGTGGCCACTGAAGCTTTCTTT.

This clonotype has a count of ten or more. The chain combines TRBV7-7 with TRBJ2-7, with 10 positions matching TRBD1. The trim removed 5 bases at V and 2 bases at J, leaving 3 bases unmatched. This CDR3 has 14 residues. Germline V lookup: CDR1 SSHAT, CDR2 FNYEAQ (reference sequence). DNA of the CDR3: TGTGCCAGCAGCCCCGGGACAGGGGCCTACGAGCAGTACTTC. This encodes CASSPGTGAYEQYF.

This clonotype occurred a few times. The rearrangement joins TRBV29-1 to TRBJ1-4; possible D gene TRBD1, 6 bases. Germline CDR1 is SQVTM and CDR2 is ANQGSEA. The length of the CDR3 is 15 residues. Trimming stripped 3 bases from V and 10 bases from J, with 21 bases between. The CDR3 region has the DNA TGCAGCGTTGACTCCCCGACAGGACACCTCGGAAAACTGTTTTTT. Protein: CSVDSPTGHLGKLFF.

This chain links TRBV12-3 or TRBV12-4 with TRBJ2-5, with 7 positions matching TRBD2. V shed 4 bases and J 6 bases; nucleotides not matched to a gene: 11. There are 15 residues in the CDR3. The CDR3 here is CASSSPAGGMQTQYF. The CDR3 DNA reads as TGTGCCAGCAGTTCCCCAGCCGGGGGGATGCAGACCCAGTACTTC.

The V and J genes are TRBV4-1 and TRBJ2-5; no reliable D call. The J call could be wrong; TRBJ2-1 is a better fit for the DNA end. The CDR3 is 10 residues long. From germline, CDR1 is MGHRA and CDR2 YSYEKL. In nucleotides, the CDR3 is TGCGCCAGCAGCCCTCGTGAGCAGTTCTTC. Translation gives CASSPREQFF.